The present entry profiles one TCR beta chain with its context. No antigen is known for it. Germline CDR1 and CDR2: KGHSH and LQKENI. V trimming: 0 bases; J trimming: 6 bases; junction bases outside the gene matches: 9. The CDR3 totals 16 residues. This entry is derived from a study of OX40 agonist ivuxolimab in advanced cancers. Study-level background: Enrolled patients in dose escalation had cancers that were hepatocellular carcinoma, melanoma, renal cell or head and neck cancer. Study outcomes and limitations: Several nonresponders also turned out to have low normalized T-cell clonal expansion.

Assay used: immunoSEQ multiplex PCR; TCRdb lists only in-frame clones, some missing. The sample contains over 60,000 clones, about nine tenths of which appear only once. The V call is TRBV18, the J call TRBJ2-7; 9 positions agree with TRBD1. The clonotype originates from an adult with an advanced solid tumor such as melanoma, head and neck, liver or kidney cancer. The material sequenced was CD4+ or CD8+ T cells sorted from blood, taken in a trial of the OX40 agonist ivuxolimab. The CDR3, as DNA: TGTGCCAGCTCACCACCGAGGGGGACAGGGCGACGCGAGCAGTACTTC. Translated, it gives CASSPPRGTGRREQYF.